This T cell receptor (beta chain) originates from a study of blood T cell repertoires in COVID-19. Whole-study context: Both acute and convalescent COVID-19 samples were obtained from the United States, Italy and Spain. Sources were T cells, B-cell-depleted T cells, or PBMCs; the material itself was cDNA or gDNA.

Original processing notes: Scientists estimated how many nucleated cells there were by amplifying reference gene primers. Only in-frame clones appear in the TCRdb table, and some are missing; sequencing was by immunoSEQ multiplex PCR. V, J and clone size are those of that table, while D and trimming were read from the DNA. The sample includes about 380,000 clones, around 85% of them seen just once. The sequencing input was peripheral blood. The receptor was derived from a woman in her late teens or twenties with acute or convalescent COVID-19.

The CDR3 nucleotides read TGTGCCTGCTTGGCAGGGACTAGCGGGGGCTACGAGCAGTACTTC. Protein: CACLAGTSGGYEQYF. The rearrangement uses TRBV30 and TRBJ2-7, with 14 bases fitting TRBD2. Germline CDR1 is GTSNPN and CDR2 is SVGIG (reference sequence). This CDR3 comprises 15 residues. V shed 6 bases, J shed 3 bases, and the junction held 7 bases outside the gene matches.